This T cell receptor (beta chain) was identified in a study of blood T cell repertoires in COVID-19. Sequencing was performed with immunoSEQ multiplex PCR; in TCRdb, only in-frame clones are kept and a portion is missing. Of more than 65,000 clones in the sample, around 86% were seen once. The germline CDR1 and CDR2 sequences are SGHDT and YYEEEE. The CDR3 length is 15 residues. V gave up 4 bases and J gave up 4 bases; unmatched junction bases: 9. Specimen: peripheral blood. V gene TRBV5-6 combines with J gene TRBJ2-7, with TRBD2 matching 9 bases. The TCR comes from a man aged 50-59 years with active COVID-19. The DNA for the CDR3 is TGTGCCAGCAGCCCGATGACTAGCGGAGGGTACGAGCAGTACTTC. This sequence encodes CASSPMTSGGYEQYF.